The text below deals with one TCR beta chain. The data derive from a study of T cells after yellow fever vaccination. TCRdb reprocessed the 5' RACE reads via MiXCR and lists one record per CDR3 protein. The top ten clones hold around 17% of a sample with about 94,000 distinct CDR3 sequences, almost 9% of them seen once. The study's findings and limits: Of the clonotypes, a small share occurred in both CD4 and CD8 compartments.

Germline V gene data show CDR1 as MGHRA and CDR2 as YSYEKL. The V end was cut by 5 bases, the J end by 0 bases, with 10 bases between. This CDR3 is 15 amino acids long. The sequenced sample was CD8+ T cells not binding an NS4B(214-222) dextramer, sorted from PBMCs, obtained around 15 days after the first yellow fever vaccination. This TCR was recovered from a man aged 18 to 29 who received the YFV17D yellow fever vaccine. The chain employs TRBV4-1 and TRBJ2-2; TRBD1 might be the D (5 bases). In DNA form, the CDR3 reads TGCGCCAGCAGCGACAGCGTTTCGAACACCGGGGAGCTGTTTTTT. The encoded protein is CASSDSVSNTGELFF.